Each of the 16 T cell receptor beta chains below was sequenced from the same sample in a study of blood T cells in healthy people across ages. The use of a sample-barcoded 5' primer and a J-beta primer mix characterized a second PCR of about 7 to 12 cycles. TCRdb itself ran the 5' RACE reads through MiXCR, one entry per CDR3 protein. The repertoire holds around 820,000 distinct CDR3 sequences, more than 20% seen once, with 3% to 4% in the top ten. These data were likewise used in another study, on T cells of mothers and their children.

The specimen sequenced was blood. Receptors originate from a boy between 10 and 17 years old in good health.

CDR3 in DNA: TGTGCCAGCAGTGAGACGGGGGCGCTCGGTGGCTACACCTTC. Its protein is CASSETGALGGYTF. The rearrangement joins TRBV28 to TRBJ1-2; D may be TRBD1 (6 bases). V gave up 5 bases and J gave up 7 bases, with 17 bases separating them. CDR3 length equals 14 residues. Looked up from germline, CDR1 is MDHEN and CDR2 is SYDVKM.

There are a few counts of this clonotype. The V call is TRBV7-2, the J call TRBJ2-3; 14 bases match TRBD2. The germline V gene has CDR1 SGHTA and CDR2 FQGNSA. With 4 bases clipped from V and 6 bases from J, the junction kept 6 bases outside the gene matches. This CDR3 is 16 amino acids long. CDR3 nucleotides: TGTGCCAGCAGCTCCAGGACTAGCGGGGGGTGGGATACGCAGTATTTT. It yields the protein CASSSRTSGGWDTQYF.

The V gene is TRBV18, the J gene TRBJ2-7; D might be TRBD2 (6 bases). Trimming cost V 5 bases and J 4 bases, with 12 bases left between them. Per germline, CDR1 KGHSH and CDR2 LQKENI. The CDR3 sequence is 13 residues long. CDR3 amino acids: CASSEGLYYEQYF. In DNA form, the CDR3 reads TGTGCCAGCTCAGAGGGACTCTATTACGAGCAGTACTTC.

This clonotype has a handful of counts. The chain carries TRBV20-1 and TRBJ2-7; no firm D call. This CDR3 is built from 13 residues. V was trimmed by 0 bases and J by 0 bases, leaving 6 bases between them. Germline loops: CDR1 DFQATT, CDR2 SNEGSKA (reference sequence). The DNA for the CDR3 is TGCAGTGCTAGAGACCCTCACTCCTACGAGCAGTACTTC. This sequence encodes CSARDPHSYEQYF.

This clonotype has just a few counts. The chain uses TRBV7-9 and TRBJ1-4; no reliable D call. V was cut by 5 bases and J by 8 bases, with 15 bases left in between. Germline V CDR1 and CDR2: SEHNR, FQNEAQ (reference sequence). CDR3 length equals 14 residues. CDR3 in DNA: TGTGCCAGCAGCACTAGGGTGGCGGCAGAAAAACTGTTTTTT. Its translation is CASSTRVAAEKLFF.

This chain connects TRBV5-5 to TRBJ2-2; 7 bases align to TRBD1. After removal of 2 bases from V and 3 bases from J, the junction contained 10 bases not matched to a gene. The CDR3 is 17 amino acids. Germline CDR1 and CDR2: SGHKS and YYEKEE (reference sequence). The CDR3 DNA sequence: TGTGCCAGCAGCTTCACGCCCGACAGGGCTCACACCGGGGAGCTGTTTTTT. Its protein is CASSFTPDRAHTGELFF.

This clonotype was counted a few times. The chain carries TRBV18 and TRBJ1-1; D is unresolved. There are 15 residues in the CDR3. Looked up from germline, CDR1 is KGHSH and CDR2 is LQKENI. Trimming shortened V by 2 bases and J by 1 base, and 11 bases separated the two germline ends. The CDR3 nucleotides read TGTGCCAGCTCACCAGTCACGGGCCAGAACACTGAAGCTTTCTTT. Protein: CASSPVTGQNTEAFF.

The J gene is TRBJ2-5, the V gene TRBV28, with D maybe TRBD2 (6 bases). The length of the CDR3 is 15 residues. Per germline, CDR1 MDHEN and CDR2 SYDVKM. The ends were cut back, 1 base at V and 4 bases at J, with 13 bases in the middle. The CDR3 loop reads CASSLFIGEVETQYF. The CDR3 DNA reads TGTGCCAGCAGTTTATTCATAGGGGAGGTAGAGACCCAGTACTTC.

This clonotype was counted only a few times. The CDR3 coding sequence is TGCAGTGCTAGGCCCCCATCTTGGACTGAAGCTTTCTTT. Its protein is CSARPPSWTEAFF. The rearrangement joins TRBV20-1 to TRBJ1-1; D remains ambiguous. This CDR3 is 13 amino acids long. The ends were cut back, 3 bases at V and 5 bases at J, with 13 bases in the middle. Per the germline V gene, CDR1 is DFQATT and CDR2 is SNEGSKA (reference sequence).

The gene calls are TRBV14 and TRBJ2-5; a weak D match, TRBD1 (6 bases). The J call may be wrong; the DNA end is better matched by TRBJ2-1. The CDR3 length is 14 residues. Germline CDR1 reads SGHDN; CDR2 reads FVKESK. The CDR3 protein is CASSQGTGRFEQFF. CDR3 nucleotide sequence: TGTGCCAGCAGCCAAGGTACAGGGAGATTTGAGCAGTTCTTC.

The chain uses TRBV5-1 and TRBJ1-3; no definite D call. The CDR3 runs to 15 residues. The ends were cut back, 1 base at V and 8 bases at J, with 16 bases in the middle. CDR1 is SGHRS and CDR2 is YFSETQ in the germline V gene. In DNA form, the CDR3 reads TGCGCCAGCAGCTTGAGTCAGGACTCCCTCCACACCATATATTTT. Amino acids: CASSLSQDSLHTIYF.

This clonotype was found a few times. The DNA of the CDR3 is TGTGCCATCGGGGCAGGGGGTGAGGCTTTCTTT. Encoded protein: CAIGAGGEAFF. This rearrangement joins TRBV10-3 to TRBJ1-1, with 7 nucleotides matching TRBD1. Germline V gives CDR1 ENHRY, CDR2 SYGVKD. Trimming took 8 bases from V and 11 from J; bases not matched to a gene: 8. The CDR3 totals 11 residues.

This chain uses TRBV7-2 with TRBJ1-1; D not certain. V was pared by 5 bases and J by 1 base, with 14 bases between. The CDR3 covers 15 residues. Germline V gene sequence: CDR1 SGHTA, CDR2 FQGNSA. CDR3 loop: CASSQRHGSNTEAFF. The DNA for the CDR3 is TGTGCCAGCAGCCAACGACACGGATCGAACACTGAAGCTTTCTTT.

The genes are TRBV7-9 and TRBJ1-1; D unresolved. Germline-derived CDR1 and CDR2 are SEHNR and FQNEAQ (reference sequence). This CDR3 is 13 amino acids long. V gave up 2 bases and J gave up 7 bases, with 11 bases separating them. DNA of the CDR3: TGTGCCAGCAGCTTATCAGGAGGGAATGAAGCTTTCTTT. As protein: CASSLSGGNEAFF.

A few counts support this clonotype. The rearrangement joins TRBV7-9 to TRBJ2-1; 8 bases fit TRBD2. The J segment lost 6 bases and the V segment lost 1 base, leaving 8 bases of the junction unmatched. The CDR3 consists of 16 residues. CDR1 SEHNR and CDR2 FQNEAQ come from the germline V gene (reference sequence). The CDR3 protein is CASSLGLALMSNEQFF. The CDR3 nucleotides read TGTGCCAGCAGCTTAGGACTAGCGCTGATGTCCAATGAGCAGTTCTTC.

This clonotype was counted between two and nine times. This chain links TRBV4-1 with TRBJ2-2; D might be TRBD1 (6 bases). With 4 bases removed from V and 4 bases from J, the gap between germline ends came to 16 bases. The CDR3 has 16 residues. Germline V gene data show CDR1 as MGHRA and CDR2 as YSYEKL. In nucleotides, the CDR3 is TGCGCCAGCAGCCCTCCGCAGGGGTTTAGCACCGGGGAGCTGTTTTTT. Amino acid sequence: CASSPPQGFSTGELFF.